Listed below are T cell receptor beta chains from one sample, sequenced in a study of T cells in Graves' hyperthyroidism and ophthalmopathy. Via MiXCR, TCRdb re-called the multiplex PCR reads, giving one row per CDR3 protein. The table has about 350,000 distinct CDR3 sequences, roughly 20% seen once. The source material was blood. The receptors come from a woman in her forties with Graves' ophthalmopathy. Both conserved end residues are part of each CDR3. D genes are given only for firm matches. The size entry is marked missing in some rows and otherwise reads once, few, many or a size class.

v_call	clone_size	j_call	d_call	cdr3_nt	cdr3_aa
TRBV28	many	TRBJ2-7	TRBD1	TGTGCCAGCAGCCTCTTAAGGGACAGGGGCCACGAGCAGTACTTC	CASSLLRDRGHEQYF
TRBV12-3/TRBV12-4	many	TRBJ2-7	-	TGTGCCAGCAGTCCTCAGGGAGCAGCCACCTCCTACGAGCAGTACTTC	CASSPQGAATSYEQYF
TRBV11-1	many	TRBJ2-7	-	TGTGCCAGCAGCCAGGACATCATAACCTACGAGCAGTACTTC	CASSQDIITYEQYF
TRBV10-3	-	TRBJ2-2	-	TGTGCCACCGGGACTTATGACACCGGGGAGCTGTTTTTT	CATGTYDTGELFF
TRBV6-1	many	TRBJ2-7	-	TGTGCCAGCAGTGAAGATAACTACGAGCAGTACTTC	CASSEDNYEQYF
TRBV13	many	TRBJ2-6	-	TGTGCCAGCAGCCCGTCGGGGACCTCTGGGGCCAACGTCCTGACTTTC	CASSPSGTSGANVLTF
TRBV2	many	TRBJ2-5	-	TGTGCCAGCAGCGGGCAAGAGACCCAGTACTTC	CASSGQETQYF
TRBV28	-	TRBJ2-5	TRBD2	TGTGCCAGCAGAGAGGCCGGGACTAGCGGGAGAGAGACCCAGTACTTC	CASREAGTSGRETQYF
TRBV6-2/TRBV6-3	many	TRBJ2-5	-	TGTGCCAGCACGGGGGAGGTAGAGACCCAGTACTTC	CASTGEVETQYF
TRBV10-1	many	TRBJ2-5	-	TGCGCCAGCAGTGACCGACAAGGAACTTTAGAGACCCAGTACTTC	CASSDRQGTLETQYF
TRBV6-5	many	TRBJ1-2	-	TGTGCCAGCAGTTACTCGAAGGCCAACTATGGCTACACCTTC	CASSYSKANYGYTF
TRBV9	many	TRBJ2-2	-	TGTGCCAGCAGCGCGACCCTCCCATCGAACACCGGGGAGCTGTTTTTT	CASSATLPSNTGELFF
TRBV6-5	many	TRBJ1-5	TRBD1	TGTGCCAGCAAGAGGACAGGAAATCAGCCCCAGCATTTT	CASKRTGNQPQHF
TRBV4-2	many	TRBJ1-2	-	TGTGCCAGCAGCCAAGATCTAGACAGGCGAGGGTATTATGGCTACACCTTC	CASSQDLDRRGYYGYTF
TRBV10-3	many	TRBJ1-1	-	TGTGCCATCAGTGAATCATGGGGGAGTACTGAAGCTTTCTTT	CAISESWGSTEAFF
TRBV9	many	TRBJ1-5	-	TGTGCCAGCAGCGTAGGGGGTCAAGGATTTCAGCCCCAGCATTTT	CASSVGGQGFQPQHF
TRBV19	many	TRBJ1-5	-	TGTGCCAGTAGTATAGTTGGGGGAAGGGGCAATCAGCCCCAGCATTTT	CASSIVGGRGNQPQHF
TRBV7-8	many	TRBJ1-3	-	TGTGCCAGCAGGGCAGGGATGACAGACACCATATATTTT	CASRAGMTDTIYF
TRBV10-3	-	TRBJ1-6	-	TGTGCCACTACAGGGAGCTCCTATAATTCACCCCTCCACTTT	CATTGSSYNSPLHF
TRBV12-3/TRBV12-4	-	TRBJ1-6	-	TGTGCCAGCAGTTACTCGGGGGAAGATTCACCCCTCCACTTT	CASSYSGEDSPLHF
TRBV20-1	many	TRBJ2-7	TRBD2	TGCAGTGCTCCCGGGACTAGCGGGAGGGCCTTCTACGAGCAGTACTTC	CSAPGTSGRAFYEQYF
TRBV28	-	TRBJ2-7	TRBD2	TGTGCCAGCAGTCGACTAGCGGCACCCTACGAGCAGTACTTC	CASSRLAAPYEQYF
TRBV12-3/TRBV12-4	many	TRBJ2-6	-	TGTGCCAGCAGTCGACTCGCTGGGGCCAACGTCCTGACTTTC	CASSRLAGANVLTF
TRBV9	-	TRBJ2-2	-	TGTGCCAGCAGCGTCGATAACAGGGACACCGGGGAGCTGTTTTTT	CASSVDNRDTGELFF
TRBV6-1	once	TRBJ1-2	-	TGTGCCAGCAGTGAAAAGGGCCTAGTCGATTATGGCTACACCTTC	CASSEKGLVDYGYTF
TRBV6-1	many	TRBJ2-5	-	TGTGCCAGCAGGCTTAGTGAGACCCAGTACTTC	CASRLSETQYF
TRBV6-5	many	TRBJ1-2	TRBD1	TGTGCCAGCAGTTACCGGGACAGCTATGGCTACACCTTC	CASSYRDSYGYTF
TRBV29-1	many	TRBJ1-5	-	TGCAGCGTTTGGGACAGCAATCAGCCCCAGCATTTT	CSVWDSNQPQHF
TRBV7-2	-	TRBJ1-1	-	TGTGCCAGCAGCTTCCAATCCACAGGGATCACTGAAGCTTTCTTT	CASSFQSTGITEAFF
TRBV11-3	-	TRBJ2-7	-	TGTGCCAGCAGCCCTTGGGCGGGATCCCCAGACGAGCAGTACTTC	CASSPWAGSPDEQYF
TRBV5-1	many	TRBJ2-7	-	TGCGCCAGCAGCCCTACAGAGACCTACGAGCAGTACTTC	CASSPTETYEQYF
TRBV7-2	many	TRBJ2-7	-	TGTGCCAGCAGGAGGGCTAGCTCCTACGAGCAGTACTTC	CASRRASSYEQYF
TRBV14	many	TRBJ1-2	-	TGTGCCAGCAGCCCATATGGACGGAACTATGGCTACACCTTC	CASSPYGRNYGYTF
TRBV2	many	TRBJ1-1	-	TGTGCCAGCAGTGGAGCCCGTGAAGCTTTCTTT	CASSGAREAFF
TRBV14	-	TRBJ2-2	TRBD1	TGTGCCAGCAGCCTGACAGGGGGCCTTCACCGGGAGCTGTTTTTT	CASSLTGGLHRELFF
TRBV7-9	many	TRBJ2-7	TRBD1	TGTGCCAGCAGCTTTAGGGGGCGCGAAGAGCAGTACTTC	CASSFRGREEQYF
TRBV28	many	TRBJ2-2	-	TGTGCCAGCATTCTTGACAGTTACACCGGGGAGCTGTTTTTT	CASILDSYTGELFF
TRBV19	many	TRBJ1-5	-	TGTGCCAGTAGTATAGCAGGGCTGGGCAATCAGCCCCAGCATTTT	CASSIAGLGNQPQHF
TRBV12-3/TRBV12-4	many	TRBJ2-5	TRBD2	TGTGCCAGCAGTTCCAGCGGGGCCTTTCACAAAGAGACCCAGTACTTC	CASSSSGAFHKETQYF
TRBV11-2	many	TRBJ1-5	-	TGTGCCAGCAGCTTAGAGTGGACGGGAAGCAATCAGCCCCAGCATTTT	CASSLEWTGSNQPQHF
TRBV6-1	-	TRBJ1-5	-	TGTGCCAGTACCGAACAGGGAAACAATCAGCCCCAGCATTTT	CASTEQGNNQPQHF
TRBV29-1	-	TRBJ2-5	-	TGCAGCGTTCCATGGGGGGAGGAGACCCAGTACTTC	CSVPWGEETQYF